This is a list of T cell receptor beta chains from one sample in a study of Graves' ophthalmopathy and Graves' hyperthyroidism. Using its own MiXCR run on the multiplex PCR reads, TCRdb lists one record per CDR3 protein. The data show about 640,000 distinct CDR3 sequences, roughly 41% seen once. Source material: peripheral blood. Receptors were obtained from an adult man with Graves' ophthalmopathy. Both conserved end residues are part of each CDR3. Each record gives: J gene, D gene, V gene, clone size, CDR3 DNA, CDR3 protein. D genes are given only for firm matches. Size values are once, few and many counts, or a class for expanded clones, and some rows have none.

>TRBJ2-5|-|TRBV15|-
TGTGCCACCAGCTCTCCCACGACAGGGACCCAGTACTTC
CATSSPTTGTQYF
>TRBJ1-2|-|TRBV7-9|many
TGTGCCAGCAGCACCGGACAGTTCAACGGCTACACCTTC
CASSTGQFNGYTF
>TRBJ1-2|-|TRBV10-3|-
TGTGCCATCAGCCCGACAGCTGGCTACACCTTC
CAISPTAGYTF
>TRBJ2-2|TRBD1|TRBV19|-
TGTGCCAGTAGTATTATCAACCCCCAGGGGGACACCGGGGAGCTGTTTTTT
CASSIINPQGDTGELFF
>TRBJ1-3|-|TRBV5-1|-
TGCGCCAGCAGCTTGGCCCGGGACTCTGGAAACACCATATATTTT
CASSLARDSGNTIYF
>TRBJ2-7|-|TRBV7-6|many
TGTGCCAGCAGCTTGATGAATACAGGCGACAGCTCCTACGAGCAGTACTTC
CASSLMNTGDSSYEQYF
>TRBJ2-7|TRBD2|TRBV6-4|few
TGTGCCAGCAAACGGAGGGTAGCGGGACTCTACGAGCAGTACTTC
CASKRRVAGLYEQYF
>TRBJ1-2|-|TRBV7-8|-
TGTGCCAGCAGCTTAGAGTTCATACCCTCGGGAGGCTACACCTTC
CASSLEFIPSGGYTF
>TRBJ2-7|TRBD2|TRBV2|many
TGTGCCAGCAGCTACAGGACTAGCGGAGGGACCTACGAGCAGTACTTC
CASSYRTSGGTYEQYF
>TRBJ2-7|-|TRBV19|few
TGTGCCAGTAGCGCTAAAGGCTTCTCCTACGAGCAGTACTTC
CASSAKGFSYEQYF
>TRBJ2-7|-|TRBV6-2/TRBV6-3|-
TGTGCCAGCATGAATCTCCCTCAAGGTCGCCACGAGCAGTACTTC
CASMNLPQGRHEQYF
>TRBJ2-7|TRBD1|TRBV29-1|-
TGCAGCGCACGGACAGGGGCCTCCTACGAGCAGTACTTC
CSARTGASYEQYF
>TRBJ1-6|TRBD1|TRBV19|many
TGTGCCAGTAGTTCGGGACAGGGGATTTCACCCCTCCACTTT
CASSSGQGISPLHF
>TRBJ1-6|-|TRBV6-1|-
TGTGCCAGCAGTTGGGGGAGCAATTCACCCCTCCACTTT
CASSWGSNSPLHF
>TRBJ2-5|-|TRBV20-1|many
TGCAGTGCTCCGAATGGGTTGGGGGCTATAGAGACCCAGTACTTC
CSAPNGLGAIETQYF
>TRBJ1-1|TRBD1|TRBV5-1|many
TGCGCCAGCAGCAGCACAGGGGGCACTGAAGCTTTCTTT
CASSSTGGTEAFF
>TRBJ1-1|-|TRBV15|-
TGTGCCACCAGCAGATTTGGAGGTTGGAACACTGAAGCTTTCTTT
CATSRFGGWNTEAFF
>TRBJ1-1|-|TRBV15|many
TGTGCCACCAGCAGGATAGACAGCCGTGAAGCTTTCTTT
CATSRIDSREAFF
>TRBJ2-5|-|TRBV7-2|-
TGTGCCAGCAGCTTAGATGTTCAAGCGGAGGAGACCCAGTACTTC
CASSLDVQAEETQYF
>TRBJ1-1|-|TRBV7-9|many
TGTGCCAGCAGCCCGGGTGTCGGGGTTGAAAACACTGAAGCTTTCTTT
CASSPGVGVENTEAFF
>TRBJ1-3|-|TRBV15|once
TGTGCCACCAGCAGAGGGATGGGAAACACCATATATTTT
CATSRGMGNTIYF
>TRBJ1-1|TRBD1|TRBV5-1|-
TGCGCCAGCAGCTTGGCAAGGGGGCAAACTGAAGCTTTCTTT
CASSLARGQTEAFF
>TRBJ2-7|-|TRBV7-8|-
TGTGCCAGCAGCTTAACTCCAGGAATCTTCCACGAGCAGTACTTC
CASSLTPGIFHEQYF
>TRBJ2-6|-|TRBV9|many
TGTGCCAGCAGCGTAGGAGTCTCTGGGGCCAACGTCCTGACTTTC
CASSVGVSGANVLTF
>TRBJ1-3|TRBD1|TRBV12-3/TRBV12-4|many
TGTGCCAGCAGCCTAGACAGGGCTGCTGGAAACACCATATATTTT
CASSLDRAAGNTIYF
>TRBJ2-7|TRBD1|TRBV4-2|many
TGTGCCAGCAGCCATGCGACAGGGGGCTACGAGCAGTACTTC
CASSHATGGYEQYF
>TRBJ1-2|TRBD1|TRBV29-1|-
TGCAGCGTGAGGACAGGGGGTAACTATGGCTACACCTTC
CSVRTGGNYGYTF
>TRBJ2-7|-|TRBV12-3/TRBV12-4|few
TGTGCCAGCAGTTCCCCCTCGACAGGCTCCTACGAGCAGTACTTC
CASSSPSTGSYEQYF
>TRBJ2-2|-|TRBV10-3|few
TGTGCCGCACGGACGGGCGAGGTCACCGGGGAGCTGTTTTTT
CAARTGEVTGELFF
>TRBJ1-2|-|TRBV5-1|many
TGCGCCAGCAGTGGGGACGGAGACTATGGCTACACCTTC
CASSGDGDYGYTF
>TRBJ1-1|-|TRBV13|many
TGTGCCAGCAGCGCCACGGGTGAGAATGAAGCTTTCTTT
CASSATGENEAFF
>TRBJ2-7|TRBD1|TRBV10-3|-
TGTGCCATCAAAGGGACAGACTACGAGCAGTACTTC
CAIKGTDYEQYF
>TRBJ2-2|TRBD2|TRBV25-1|-
TGTGCCAGCAGTTACGGCGGGGGGGCCGTGGGGGAGCTGTTTTTT
CASSYGGGAVGELFF
>TRBJ2-2|-|TRBV25-1|-
TGTGCCAGCAGCGTAGGTTCTCACCTGAACACCGGGGAGCTGTTTTTT
CASSVGSHLNTGELFF
>TRBJ1-5|-|TRBV20-1|-
TGCAGTGCTAAGCCGGGGGGAGGACAGCCCCAGCATTTT
CSAKPGGGQPQHF
>TRBJ1-1|-|TRBV19|many
TGTGCCAGTAGTCTTACAGGAACCCTGACTGAAGCTTTCTTT
CASSLTGTLTEAFF
>TRBJ2-5|-|TRBV5-1|-
TGCGCCAGCAGCTTGAGGGAAGAGATCCAGTACTTC
CASSLREEIQYF
>TRBJ2-6|-|TRBV12-3/TRBV12-4|-
TGTGCCAGCACCTCGGACGGCTCTGGGGCCAACGTCCTGACTTTC
CASTSDGSGANVLTF
>TRBJ1-5|-|TRBV5-8|many
TGTGCCAGCAGCAGGTCGTTTTGGCAGGGAGGCAATCAGCCCCAGCATTTT
CASSRSFWQGGNQPQHF
>TRBJ1-2|-|TRBV15|-
TGTGCCACCAGCTTCCTGACAGATAACTATGGCTACACCTTC
CATSFLTDNYGYTF
>TRBJ1-1|-|TRBV20-1|few
TGCAGTGCTCTTCAGACAGCGAACACTGAAGCTTTCTTT
CSALQTANTEAFF
>TRBJ2-5|-|TRBV29-1|many
TGCAGCGCCGTGGCGGGGGAGACCCAGTACTTC
CSAVAGETQYF
>TRBJ2-7|-|TRBV12-3/TRBV12-4|few
TGTGCCAGCAGCGACGGGCAGACAGGATCTTACGAGCAGTACTTC
CASSDGQTGSYEQYF
>TRBJ2-5|-|TRBV6-2/TRBV6-3|many
TGTGCCAGCAGTTACTCAGCGACAGGAATCGAGACCCAGTACTTC
CASSYSATGIETQYF
>TRBJ1-5|TRBD1|TRBV7-2|-
TGTGCCAGCAGCCAGGACAGGGCAGCTCAGCCCCAGCATTTT
CASSQDRAAQPQHF
>TRBJ2-3|-|TRBV2|-
TGTGCCAGCAACCAGGGTACAGATACGCAGTATTTT
CASNQGTDTQYF
>TRBJ2-2|-|TRBV5-6|few
TGTGCCAGCAGCTTACCGGGGCCCGGGGAGCTGTTTTTT
CASSLPGPGELFF
>TRBJ1-5|-|TRBV29-1|many
TGCAGCGTTGCAGGGTCTACGAGCAATCAGCCCCAGCATTTT
CSVAGSTSNQPQHF
>TRBJ1-1|TRBD1|TRBV28|few
TGTGCCGGATCCGGACAGGACACTGAAGCTTTCTTT
CAGSGQDTEAFF
>TRBJ1-2|TRBD1|TRBV19|many
TGTGCCACGTCGGACAGGGGGAAATATGGCTACACCTTC
CATSDRGKYGYTF
>TRBJ2-7|TRBD1|TRBV29-1|-
TGCAGCGCCAATTATCTGGACAGGGGTTCCTACGAGCAGTACTTC
CSANYLDRGSYEQYF
>TRBJ1-5|-|TRBV7-9|-
TGTGCCAGCAGGGACACTCTCGGGGATCGGCCCCAGCATTTT
CASRDTLGDRPQHF
>TRBJ1-5|-|TRBV11-2|many
TGTGCCAGCAGCCCACAACAGGGTGTCGGTCAGCCCCAGCATTTT
CASSPQQGVGQPQHF
>TRBJ1-3|-|TRBV11-2|-
TGTGCCAGCAGCTTCGGTTTCGGGTGTTCGTTTGGAAACACCATATATTTT
CASSFGFGCSFGNTIYF
>TRBJ1-4|TRBD1|TRBV11-2|many
TGTGCCAGCAGCCGCGGACAGGGCCGTCGAGAGGTAAAACTGTTTTTT
CASSRGQGRREVKLFF
>TRBJ1-6|TRBD1|TRBV7-2|-
TGTGCCAGCAGCTTAGTCGGGGGACAGAATAATTCACCCCTCCACTTT
CASSLVGGQNNSPLHF
>TRBJ2-2|TRBD1|TRBV2|many
TGTGCCAGCAGGTCCCGGGACAGGGGTTTCAGGGAACTGTTTTTT
CASRSRDRGFRELFF
>TRBJ2-5|-|TRBV13|many
TGTGCCAGCAGCGGAGGGTCAGAAGAGACCCAGTACTTC
CASSGGSEETQYF
>TRBJ2-7|TRBD1|TRBV10-3|-
TGTGCCAGCACCGAGAGGGACAGGGTTTACGAGCAGTACTTC
CASTERDRVYEQYF
>TRBJ1-1|-|TRBV25-1|-
TGTGCCTGGAGCGCGTCAAGAGGAACTGAAGCTTTCTTT
CAWSASRGTEAFF